These T cell receptor beta chains were read from a single sample in a study of blood T cell repertoires in COVID-19. Some clones are missing from TCRdb's copy, which holds only in-frame ones; the method was immunoSEQ multiplex PCR. The top ten clones hold 1% of a sample with about 370,000 clones, 80% to 90% of them seen once. Material: PBMCs or T cells enriched from blood (not recorded which). These receptors all come from a man aged 18-30 years who had recovered from COVID-19. The CDR3 runs from the conserved cysteine through the conserved F or W.

TRBV5-1	TRBJ1-2	CASSLGGQGGGYTF
TRBV28	TRBJ2-2	CASAQPGVGELFF
TRBV6-4	TRBJ2-4	CASGTVTLNIQYF
TRBV7-9	TRBJ2-3	CASSLESDTQYF
TRBV27	TRBJ2-2	CASSLAGAAGELFF
TRBV4-1	TRBJ1-2	CASSQDRDYYGYTF
TRBV4-3	TRBJ1-2	CASSQVEGVSGYTF
TRBV7-9	TRBJ1-1	CASSLQGDTEAFF
TRBV10-2	TRBJ1-1	CASSDRVAVVAFF
TRBV25-1	TRBJ2-1	CASSEWSGRSANEQFF
TRBV5-1	TRBJ1-6	CASSRNRVTLFNSPLHF
TRBV3-1/TRBV3-2	TRBJ1-1	CASSSRDRGPSGTEAFF
TRBV7-9	TRBJ2-7	CASSSRQGGIREQYF
TRBV2	TRBJ1-3	CASSTQGDTIYF
TRBV18	TRBJ1-3	CASSWDTSSGNTIYF
TRBV4-1	TRBJ2-1	CASREVGGKYNEQFF
TRBV11-3	TRBJ1-1	CASSSTSGGNAFF
TRBV5-4	TRBJ1-1	CASSFPGTAEMTAFF
TRBV9	TRBJ2-1	CASSVGLAGYNEQFF
TRBV29-1	TRBJ2-1	CSAWGGLRVEDEQFF
TRBV5-6	TRBJ2-7	CASSFGQGTLSYEQYF
TRBV28	TRBJ1-3	CASSLQGLTLSGNTIYF
TRBV6-5	TRBJ2-3	CASIWLAGGRDTQYF
TRBV6-1	TRBJ2-1	CASSEGSGALYEQFF
TRBV28	TRBJ2-1	CASSSETGYGEQFF
TRBV19	TRBJ2-5	CASSPPGRPETQYF
TRBV5-1	TRBJ2-4	CASSLGLAGGPSAKNIQYF
TRBV2	TRBJ2-7	CASSAETGGPYEQYF
TRBV5-1	TRBJ2-1	CASSPAGGYNEQFF
TRBV3-1/TRBV3-2	TRBJ2-7	CASSHRSYEQYF
TRBV11-2	TRBJ2-7	CASNSGTVTYEQYF
TRBV6-5	TRBJ1-1	CASSYSIAEREAFF
TRBV18	TRBJ2-2	CASSPAYNRGSGELFF
TRBV7-2	TRBJ2-1	CASSLDLAGVNEQFF
TRBV29-1	TRBJ1-2	CSVEASYYGYTF
TRBV12-3/TRBV12-4	TRBJ1-6	CATRGVPYSPLHF
TRBV27	TRBJ1-2	CASSRDKNYGYTF
TRBV6-5	TRBJ1-2	CASSLRGQGDGYTF
TRBV5-1	TRBJ2-5	CASSGGRSGPKEAQYF
TRBV28	TRBJ2-5	CASSQGTGWQETQYF
TRBV10-3	TRBJ2-1	CAIRSESSYNEQFF
TRBV10-2	TRBJ1-1	CASSHQGGTEAFF
TRBV27	TRBJ1-1	CASSLGMHRGSTEAFF
TRBV5-1	TRBJ1-1	CASSPGQGRAEAFF
TRBV7-9	TRBJ1-5	CASSFGRTGVPQHF
TRBV5-1	TRBJ2-2	CASQEAISTGELFF
TRBV28	TRBJ2-7	CASRDGQDTYEQYF